Listed here are 3 T cell receptor beta chains from one sample, sequenced in a study of T cell clonotyping in hematopoietic cell transplantation. The data were produced by immunoSEQ multiplex PCR, yet TCRdb's version contains in-frame clones alone and is incomplete. This sample carries 9,400 or so clones, 80% to 90% of them seen once, and the ten largest clones take about two fifths. Sequenced here: PBMCs, sampled 180 days after allogeneic stem cell transplant. The receptor source for this set is a human patient who had an allogeneic stem cell transplant, so the T cells may come from the graft donor. The donor label of this sample is uncertain. Some clones in this sample may be carry-over from other donors' samples.

The table lists this clone with a count of one. The rearrangement links TRBV14 to TRBJ1-5; TRBD1 might be the D (5 bases). From germline, CDR1 is SGHDN and CDR2 FVKESK. V gave up 4 bases and J gave up 5 bases, with 9 bases separating them. The CDR3 loop spans 13 amino acids. CDR3 sequence: CASSLGTYQPQHF. CDR3 DNA sequence: TGTGCCAGCAGCCTGGGGACGTATCAGCCCCAGCATTTT.

The chain carries TRBV7-9 and TRBJ2-7, with D perhaps matching TRBD1 (6 bases). This CDR3 has 16 amino acids. From germline, CDR1 is SEHNR and CDR2 FQNEAQ (reference sequence). Trimming shortened V by 4 bases and J by 6 bases, and 22 bases separated the two germline ends. Written as DNA, the CDR3 is TGTGCCAGCAGCTATCATTGGGCAGGGGAGTCTGGCGAGCAGTACTTC. This translates into CASSYHWAGESGEQYF.

This clone was counted a few times. The chain has TRBV2 and TRBJ1-2; tentatively, D is TRBD1 (5 bases). V lost 0 bases and J lost 8, with 19 bases in between. CDR1 and CDR2 (germline): SNHLY, FYNNEI. The CDR3 consists of 16 residues. The CDR3, as DNA: TGTGCCAGCAGTGAAGCGCCGGGAATGGGACGGACGGGCTACACCTTC. Protein product: CASSEAPGMGRTGYTF.